Presented here are 6 T cell receptor beta chains from one specimen sequenced in a study of technical replicates of blood from several donors. Method: immunoSEQ multiplex PCR; TCRdb's copy keeps in-frame clones and lacks some. The repertoire holds roughly 74,000 clones, with 90% to 95% as singletons. Specimen: T cells isolated from PBMCs. These receptors were taken from a human donor in good health.

This chain connects TRBV6-1 to TRBJ2-7; tentative D call: TRBD1 (5 bases). Per the germline V gene, CDR1 is MNHNS and CDR2 is SASEGT. The CDR3 length is 16 residues. Trimming shortened V by 0 bases and J by 0 bases, and 12 bases separated the two germline ends. CDR3 nucleotides: TGTGCCAGCAGTGAAGCCTACAGGCCAAGCTCCTACGAGCAGTACTTC. This encodes CASSEAYRPSSYEQYF.

The V gene is TRBV7-9, the J gene TRBJ1-5, with D possibly being TRBD1 (5 bases). CDR1 is SEHNR and CDR2 is FQNEAQ in the germline V gene (reference sequence). V was clipped by 0 bases and J by 4 bases, with 16 bases between them. The CDR3 sequence is 17 residues long. The CDR3 DNA is TGTGCCAGCAGCTTAGCGCTTGAAACAGGTCCTAATCAGCCCCAGCATTTT. Amino acids: CASSLALETGPNQPQHF.

V is TRBV11-2 and J is TRBJ1-1, with D possibly being TRBD1 (5 bases). Trimming cost V 0 bases and J 9 bases, with 11 bases left between them. Looked up from germline, CDR1 is SGHAT and CDR2 is FQNNGV. This CDR3 is 13 amino acids long. CDR3 DNA sequence: TGTGCCAGCAGCTTAGATTCCAGGGTTAAAGCTTTCTTT. It is translated as CASSLDSRVKAFF.

The chain combines TRBV27 with TRBJ2-1, with a tentative D call TRBD2 (5 bases). CDR1 is MNHEY, CDR2 SMNVEV, per germline (reference sequence). This CDR3 has 13 amino acids. Trimming pared 5 bases from V and 10 bases from J, leaving 15 bases between. The CDR3 DNA is TGTGCCAGCAGTGCCGGACTCTCAGACGAGCAGTTCTTC. It is translated as CASSAGLSDEQFF.

The chain links TRBV14 to TRBJ1-2, with D possibly matching TRBD1 (6 bases). The V end lost 3 bases, the J end lost 6 bases, and 11 bases lay between the germline ends. The CDR3 runs to 13 residues. Germline values: CDR1 SGHDN, CDR2 FVKESK. The CDR3 here is CASSHYRVHGYTF. The DNA for the CDR3 is TGTGCCAGCAGCCATTACAGGGTACATGGCTACACCTTC. The full variable domain, its missing parts supplied by reference TRBV14 and TRBJ1-2, is EAGVTQFPSHSVIEKGQTVTLRCDPISGHDNLYWYRRVMGKEIKFLLHFVKESKQDESGMPNNRFLAERTGGTYSTLKVQPAELEDSGVYFCASSHYRVHGYTFGSGTRLTVV.

The rearrangement links TRBV9 to TRBJ2-2, with D possibly TRBD2 on 5 matching bases. V shed 4 bases and J shed 1 base, with 23 bases lying between them. The CDR3 is 19 residues long. The germline CDR1 and CDR2 sequences are SGDLS and YYNGEE. The CDR3 DNA sequence: TGTGCCAGCAGCTCCCGTGGGCAGACTATCCACCAGAACACCGGGGAGCTGTTTTTT. Translating it yields CASSSRGQTIHQNTGELFF.